This T cell receptor beta chain came from a study of blood T cells in healthy people across ages. Study observations and caveats: Both higher diversity and more naive CD4+ cells marked long-lived donors when set against aged donors. From one million sequenced T cells, diversity estimates were lower bounds.

Through a sample-barcoded 5' primer and a J-beta primer mix, a second PCR was run for roughly 6 to 11 cycles. TCRdb fed the 5' RACE reads into MiXCR, producing one record per CDR3 protein. Of some 1.1 million distinct CDR3 sequences listed, 35% to 45% are singletons. The V end was cut by 6 bases, the J end by 0 bases, with 6 bases between. The CDR3 is made up of 13 amino acids. Germline CDR1 is MNHEY and CDR2 is SMNVEV (reference sequence). This clonotype was seen repeatedly, ten times or more. The antigen is unknown. The TCR originated in a man aged 18 to 29 in good health. The source material was blood. The gene calls are TRBV27 and TRBJ1-5; no firm D call. The CDR3 here is CASRGNSNQPQHF. The CDR3 nucleotides read TGTGCCAGCAGGGGTAATAGCAATCAGCCCCAGCATTTT.